This is a list of T cell receptor beta chains from one sample in a study of blood T cell repertoires in COVID-19. Some clones are missing from TCRdb's copy, which holds only in-frame ones; the method was immunoSEQ multiplex PCR. The data contain around 340,000 clones, 86% of them seen just once; the ten biggest clones take up about 4.2%. Input material: PBMCs or T cells enriched from blood (not recorded which). These receptors all come from a woman aged 40 to 50 with acute COVID-19. Each CDR3 is given with its conserved first and last residue. The order of the fields is CDR3 length, V gene, D gene, J gene, CDR3 DNA, CDR3 protein. A D gene is named only where the DNA matches it firmly.

CDR3 length: 14; V gene: TRBV18; D gene: .; J gene: TRBJ2-5; CDR3 DNA: TGTGCCAGCTCACCGGCGGGCAGAAAAGAGACCCAGTACTTC; CDR3 protein: CASSPAGRKETQYF
CDR3 length: 15; V gene: TRBV5-1; D gene: TRBD1; J gene: TRBJ2-1; CDR3 DNA: TGCGCCAGCAGCTTAACCGGGACAGGGAAAACTGAGCAGTTCTTC; CDR3 protein: CASSLTGTGKTEQFF
CDR3 length: 14; V gene: TRBV6-5; D gene: .; J gene: TRBJ2-7; CDR3 DNA: TGTGCCAGCAGTCCGGGATTAAGTTCCTACGAGCAGTACTTC; CDR3 protein: CASSPGLSSYEQYF
CDR3 length: 15; V gene: TRBV7-6; D gene: .; J gene: TRBJ2-5; CDR3 DNA: TGTGCCAGCAGGACCTTTACAGGGTCCGGAGAGACCCAGTACTTC; CDR3 protein: CASRTFTGSGETQYF
CDR3 length: 14; V gene: TRBV9; D gene: .; J gene: TRBJ1-1; CDR3 DNA: TGTGCCAGCTCATCCACAACGGGGGGCACTGAAGCTTTCTTT; CDR3 protein: CASSSTTGGTEAFF
CDR3 length: 14; V gene: TRBV19; D gene: .; J gene: TRBJ2-7; CDR3 DNA: TGTGCCAGTAGTCTCAATTCAGGGTTCCCGGAGCAGTACTTC; CDR3 protein: CASSLNSGFPEQYF
CDR3 length: 18; V gene: TRBV10-3; D gene: .; J gene: TRBJ2-3; CDR3 DNA: TGTGCCATCAGTGAGGATTTCTTCCTGGAGTTCGGCACAGATACGCAGTATTTT; CDR3 protein: CAISEDFFLEFGTDTQYF
CDR3 length: 16; V gene: TRBV7-6; D gene: .; J gene: TRBJ2-2; CDR3 DNA: TGTGCCAGCAGCTGGGAGGCGGACGGACTCACCGGGGAGCTGTTTTTT; CDR3 protein: CASSWEADGLTGELFF
CDR3 length: 14; V gene: TRBV7-2; D gene: .; J gene: TRBJ2-1; CDR3 DNA: TGTGCCAGCAGCTTAGTAGGCCCTAGGGGTGAGCAGTTCTTC; CDR3 protein: CASSLVGPRGEQFF
CDR3 length: 17; V gene: TRBV7-6; D gene: .; J gene: TRBJ2-2; CDR3 DNA: TGTGCCAGCAGCTTAGCGCATCGGACTATGAACACCGGGGAGCTGTTTTTT; CDR3 protein: CASSLAHRTMNTGELFF
CDR3 length: 18; V gene: TRBV7-2; D gene: .; J gene: TRBJ1-1; CDR3 DNA: TGTGCCAGCAGCTTAATTCTATTTGGCGGGGGGGTGAACACTGAAGCTTTCTTT; CDR3 protein: CASSLILFGGGVNTEAFF